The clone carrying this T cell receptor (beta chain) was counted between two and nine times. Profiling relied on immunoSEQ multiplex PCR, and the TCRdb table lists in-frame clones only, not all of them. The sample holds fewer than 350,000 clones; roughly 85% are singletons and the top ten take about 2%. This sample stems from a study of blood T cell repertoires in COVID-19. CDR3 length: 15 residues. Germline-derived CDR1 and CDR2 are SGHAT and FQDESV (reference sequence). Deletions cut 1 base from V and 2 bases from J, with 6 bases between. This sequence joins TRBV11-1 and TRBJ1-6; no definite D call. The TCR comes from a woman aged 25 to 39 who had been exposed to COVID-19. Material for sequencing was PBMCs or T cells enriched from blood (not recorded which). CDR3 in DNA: TGTGCCAGCAGCTTAGGGAGCGCCTATAATTCACCCCTCCACTTT. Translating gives CASSLGSAYNSPLHF.